This TCR beta chain was found in a study of blood T cell repertoires in COVID-19. Profiling relied on immunoSEQ multiplex PCR, and the TCRdb table lists in-frame clones only, not all of them. Seen here are about 270,000 clones, more than 75% observed once, and the top ten hold around 9%. Specimen: peripheral blood. This clonotype was obtained from a man aged 35-49 years with active or convalescent COVID-19.

CDR3 loop: CASSYLLAGITDTQYF. The CDR3 DNA reads as TGTGCCAGCAGTTACCTACTAGCGGGCATTACAGATACGCAGTATTTT. The V gene is TRBV6-2 or TRBV6-3, the J gene TRBJ2-3; 9 bases agree with TRBD2. The ends lost 2 bases at V and 3 bases at J; junction bases unmatched: 6. Germline loops: CDR1 MNHEY, CDR2 SVGEGT. The CDR3 contains 16 residues.